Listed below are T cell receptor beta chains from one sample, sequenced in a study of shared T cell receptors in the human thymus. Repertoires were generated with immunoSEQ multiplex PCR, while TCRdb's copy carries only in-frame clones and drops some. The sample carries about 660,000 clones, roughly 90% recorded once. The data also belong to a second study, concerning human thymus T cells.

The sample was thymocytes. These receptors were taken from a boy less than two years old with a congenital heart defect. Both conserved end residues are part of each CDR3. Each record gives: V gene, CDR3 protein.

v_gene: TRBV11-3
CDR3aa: CASSFSGPTYEQYF

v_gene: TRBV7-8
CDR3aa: CASSKGSNQPQHF

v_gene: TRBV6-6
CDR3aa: CASSNGQGEDQPQHF

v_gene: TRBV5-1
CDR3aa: CASSREGGNEQFF

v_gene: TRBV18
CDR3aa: CASSLRDRQRQETQYF

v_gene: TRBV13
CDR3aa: CASSPAGAGGAYEQYF

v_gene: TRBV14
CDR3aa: CASSQDDEGERDTQYF

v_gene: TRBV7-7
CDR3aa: CASSLRRATAETQYF

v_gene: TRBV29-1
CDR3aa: CSVLYLSGDRANEKLFF

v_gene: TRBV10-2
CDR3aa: CASSPGALVSNQPQHF

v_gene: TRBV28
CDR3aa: CASSLRSAGDFYEQYF

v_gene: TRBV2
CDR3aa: CASMLAGGRVPCEQYF